This T cell receptor (beta chain) was observed in a study of OX40 agonist ivuxolimab in advanced cancers. Study results and limitations: No determination was made of the antigen specificity of the expanded peripheral T cells.

CDR1 is SGHDT, CDR2 YYEEEE, per germline. Unmatched junction bases numbered 8, after V lost 5 bases and J lost 2 bases. The CDR3 totals 15 residues. TCRdb keeps only in-frame clones here, not all; method: immunoSEQ multiplex PCR. The sample holds around 39,000 clones, approximately 81% seen once. A note on this clone: Its antigen is as yet unknown.

The rearrangement links TRBV5-6 to TRBJ1-2, with 8 bases fitting TRBD1. Sample: CD4+ or CD8+ T cells sorted from blood, taken in a trial of the OX40 agonist ivuxolimab. The receptor was isolated from an adult with an advanced solid tumor such as melanoma, head and neck, liver or kidney cancer. CDR3 protein: CASSFRGTGNYGYTF. The CDR3 coding sequence is TGTGCCAGCAGTTTTAGGGGGACAGGAAACTATGGCTACACCTTC.